This T cell receptor beta chain was sequenced in a study of shared clonotypes between healthy human individuals. The authors split each subset's genomic DNA evenly across several immunoSEQ plates. Here immunoSEQ multiplex PCR was the method, and the copy in TCRdb shows in-frame clones only, minus some. Of over a million clones listed, about 96% were seen once; the top ten hold approximately 1.2%. Study results and caveats: Since donors were few, the genetic and exposure-history diversity represented was limited.

Germline CDR1 SGHRS, CDR2 YFSETQ. The junction had 10 bases not matched to a gene; V was cut back by 5 bases and J by 4 bases. This CDR3 region has 16 residues. Concerning this clone itself: As yet, its antigen is unknown.

The chain joins TRBV5-1 to TRBJ2-2; 8 bases fit TRBD2. The receptor's source is a man aged 25-45 years in good health. Material: naive CD4+ T cells sorted from blood. Subset: CD45RA+ positively selected. Written as DNA, the CDR3 is TGCGCCAGCAGTTTAGACCCGGCGGGAGGCACCGGGGAGCTGTTTTTT. Translated: CASSLDPAGGTGELFF.